Below, 5 T cell receptor beta chains from the same sample are listed, as sequenced in a study of Graves' ophthalmopathy and Graves' hyperthyroidism. Amplifying from RNA transcripts, the study obtained TCR beta CDR3 regions. Second-round multiplex PCR came after first-round RT-PCR with HTBI primers. TCRdb re-derived calls from the multiplex PCR reads in MiXCR, one entry per CDR3 protein. In the table there are some 1.1 million distinct CDR3 sequences, about 40% of which are singletons. Sequenced material: peripheral blood or thyroid tissue (not recorded which). Receptors were obtained from an adult man with Graves' hyperthyroidism.

This clonotype turned up a few times. This rearrangement joins TRBV11-2 to TRBJ1-2; TRBD1 might be the D (5 bases). Germline loops: CDR1 SGHAT, CDR2 FQNNGV. V lost 0 bases and J lost 6, with 26 bases in between. The CDR3 sequence is 19 residues long. As DNA, the CDR3 is TGTGCCAGCAGCTTAGAGGCCATATTCTTCCCTAGGGACCCGCATGGCTACACCTTC. It yields the protein CASSLEAIFFPRDPHGYTF.

The chain employs TRBV6-5 and TRBJ1-2; 8 bases map to TRBD1. The CDR3 contains 15 residues. CDR1 is MNHEY, CDR2 SVGAGI, per germline. J lost 8 bases, V lost 3 bases, and 11 bases had no gene match. This chain's CDR3 is CASSYLIGQGEGYTF. Here the CDR3 DNA reads TGTGCCAGCAGTTATCTCATAGGACAGGGAGAAGGCTACACCTTC.

Only one count was recorded for this clonotype. The chain has TRBV9 and TRBJ1-4; 9 positions agree with TRBD1. CDR1 is SGDLS, CDR2 YYNGEE, per germline. The CDR3 has 18 amino acids. V shed 2 bases and J 6 bases; nucleotides not matched to a gene: 14. The CDR3 here is CASSVGTGTGIAHEKLFF. CDR3 DNA: TGTGCCAGCAGCGTCGGTACCGGGACAGGGATTGCCCATGAAAAACTGTTTTTT.

Note on this clonotype: A much larger clone differs by one base, so this may be a read error. The V call is TRBV7-8, the J call TRBJ2-7; the D gene is possibly TRBD1 (6 bases). V shed 8 bases and J shed 3 bases, with 11 bases lying between them. The CDR3 totals 12 residues. From germline, CDR1 is SGHVS and CDR2 FQNEAQ. The chain's CDR3 is CASQDSYYEQYF. Here the CDR3 DNA reads TGTGCCAGCCAGGACAGTTACTACGAGCAGTACTTC.

The sample holds a few counts of this clonotype. This chain connects TRBV9 to TRBJ2-2; tentatively, D is TRBD1 or TRBD2 (5 bases each). The germline V and J ends were trimmed by 0 bases and 0 bases, with 6 bases remaining between them. The V gene's germline CDR1 is SGDLS and CDR2 YYNGEE. CDR3 size: 15 residues. The CDR3 DNA reads as TGTGCCAGCAGCGTAGTGGGGGCGAACACCGGGGAGCTGTTTTTT. Translation: CASSVVGANTGELFF.